Following are 19 T cell receptor beta chains from one sample sequenced in a study of blood T cell repertoires in COVID-19. Clones were read by immunoSEQ multiplex PCR, and TCRdb kept only the in-frame ones, dropping some. The sample consists of around 100,000 clones, approximately 90% of them appearing once. The source material was peripheral blood. These receptors were obtained from a woman of 80 years or more with acute or convalescent COVID-19.

V is TRBV5-4 and J is TRBJ2-1, with D perhaps TRBD1 (5 bases). CDR1 is SGHNT, CDR2 YYREEE, per germline (reference sequence). The CDR3 spans 12 residues. Trimming removed 2 bases at V and 10 bases at J, with 10 bases between. The CDR3 sequence: CASSLTGLEQFF. DNA of the CDR3: TGTGCCAGCAGCTTAACAGGATTAGAGCAGTTCTTC.

The CDR3 sequence is CASSDLDRGGEKLFF. Here the CDR3 DNA reads TGTGCCAGCAGTGACCTAGACAGGGGCGGTGAAAAACTGTTTTTT. The chain employs TRBV6-6 and TRBJ1-4; 8 bases are a match to TRBD1. The germline gives CDR1 MNHNY, CDR2 SVGAGI (reference sequence). The CDR3 is made up of 15 amino acids. The trim removed 5 bases at V and 7 bases at J, leaving 9 bases unmatched.

The count of this clone is one. The rearrangement uses TRBV5-1 and TRBJ2-5, with TRBD2 matching 9 bases. Germline V lookup: CDR1 SGHRS, CDR2 YFSETQ. This CDR3 contains 13 residues. Unmatched junction bases numbered 2, after V lost 3 bases and J lost 5 bases. The CDR3 DNA follows: TGCGCCAGCAGCTATAGCGGGGGCGAGACCCAGTACTTC. It translates to CASSYSGGETQYF. Supplemented by reference TRBV5-1 and TRBJ2-5, the full variable domain reads KAGVTQTPRYLIKTRGQQVTLSCSPISGHRSVSWYQQTPGQGLQFLFEYFSETQRNKGNFPGRFSGRQFSNSRSEMNVSTLELGDSALYLCASSYSGGETQYFGPGTRLLVL.

V is TRBV5-1 and J is TRBJ1-1; a weak D match, TRBD1 (5 bases). The CDR3 spans 15 residues. V gave up 2 bases and J gave up 0 bases, with 11 bases separating them. Per the germline V gene, CDR1 is SGHRS and CDR2 is YFSETQ. The CDR3 region has the DNA TGCGCCAGCAGCTTAGCTCAGACAGTGAACACTGAAGCTTTCTTT. Residues: CASSLAQTVNTEAFF. Filled out from reference TRBV5-1 and TRBJ1-1, the complete variable domain reads KAGVTQTPRYLIKTRGQQVTLSCSPISGHRSVSWYQQTPGQGLQFLFEYFSETQRNKGNFPGRFSGRQFSNSRSEMNVSTLELGDSALYLCASSLAQTVNTEAFFGQGTRLTVV.

The rearrangement uses TRBV28 and TRBJ1-5; tentatively, D is TRBD1 (6 bases). V was clipped by 7 bases and J by 6 bases, with 13 bases between them. This CDR3 has 13 residues. Per the germline V gene, CDR1 is MDHEN and CDR2 is SYDVKM. DNA for the CDR3: TGTGCCAGCACTTGGGGGCGCGGTCAGCCCCAGCATTTT. Its translation: CASTWGRGQPQHF.

The chain links TRBV5-5 to TRBJ1-6; TRBD1 agrees at 9 bases. J gave up 6 bases and V 0 bases, and 4 bases lay outside the gene matches. The V gene's germline CDR1 is SGHKS and CDR2 YYEKEE (reference sequence). CDR3 length: 16 amino acids. CDR3 protein: CASSLVDRGFNSPLHF. The CDR3 DNA is TGTGCCAGCAGCTTGGTGGACAGGGGCTTTAATTCACCCCTCCACTTT.

The V and J genes are TRBV5-1 and TRBJ1-1; 7 bases are a match to TRBD1. Germline values: CDR1 SGHRS, CDR2 YFSETQ. V shed 5 bases, J shed 0 bases, and the junction held 4 bases outside the gene matches. The CDR3 covers 14 residues. This CDR3 reads CASRGTEMNTEAFF. CDR3 DNA: TGCGCCAGCAGAGGGACAGAGATGAACACTGAAGCTTTCTTT.

In its sample, this clone was seen once. This sequence joins TRBV6-6 and TRBJ2-1, with D possibly TRBD2 on 6 matching bases. Per the germline V gene, CDR1 is MNHNY and CDR2 is SVGAGI (reference sequence). The CDR3 has 16 amino acids. With 0 bases removed from V and 8 bases from J, the gap between germline ends came to 17 bases. The DNA of the CDR3 is TGTGCCAGCAGTTACTCGCGGGGCCAGGCCGGCGATGAGCAGTTCTTC. Protein: CASSYSRGQAGDEQFF.

The chain uses TRBV5-6 and TRBJ2-5, with a possible D match to TRBD1 (5 bases). CDR1 and CDR2 (germline): SGHDT, YYEEEE. The CDR3 has 15 amino acids. Trimming removed 6 bases at V and 0 bases at J, with 15 bases between. CDR3 residues: CASNSPKGYQETQYF. The CDR3 nucleotides are TGTGCCAGCAACTCCCCGAAGGGGTACCAAGAGACCCAGTACTTC.

The V and J genes are TRBV7-2 and TRBJ2-1; maybe TRBD2 (5 bases). V shed 5 bases and J shed 3 bases, with 14 bases lying between them. The CDR3 is made up of 15 amino acids. Germline V gene sequence: CDR1 SGHTA, CDR2 FQGNSA. DNA for the CDR3: TGTGCCAGCAGCCTGGCTTCGGGGTTCTACAATGAGCAGTTCTTC. Its protein is CASSLASGFYNEQFF.

The J gene is TRBJ2-7, the V gene TRBV7-6; the match to TRBD1 covers 10 bases. The CDR3 spans 16 residues. Per germline, CDR1 SGHVS and CDR2 FNYEAQ. The junction had 13 bases not matched to a gene; V was cut back by 5 bases and J by 6 bases. This chain's CDR3 is CASSPVPGQGSGEQYF. The CDR3, as DNA: TGTGCCAGCAGCCCCGTACCGGGACAGGGGTCCGGCGAGCAGTACTTC.

V usage is TRBV2 and J usage is TRBJ2-3; no clear D gene. The length of the CDR3 is 13 residues. Germline V CDR1 and CDR2: SNHLY, FYNNEI. Trimming took off 6 bases at V and 3 bases at J, with 10 bases between the two ends. CDR3 DNA: TGTGCCAGCAGATGGCAGACAACAGATACGCAGTATTTT. Its protein product is CASRWQTTDTQYF.

The gene calls are TRBV11-2 and TRBJ2-7; 15 positions match TRBD2. After removal of 5 bases from V and 3 bases from J, the junction contained 8 bases not matched to a gene. CDR3 length: 17 amino acids. The germline CDR1 and CDR2 sequences are SGHAT and FQNNGV. This CDR3 is CASSPGLAGGPGYEQYF. CDR3 coding DNA: TGTGCCAGCAGCCCAGGACTAGCGGGGGGGCCGGGCTACGAGCAGTACTTC.

The rearrangement joins TRBV6-6 to TRBJ1-5, with unresolved D. The germline gives CDR1 MNHNY, CDR2 SVGAGI (reference sequence). Trimming removed 5 bases at V and 7 bases at J, with 12 bases between. The CDR3 has 13 amino acids. CDR3 residues: CASSPPGLQPQHF. CDR3 nucleotides: TGTGCCAGCAGTCCCCCCGGGTTGCAGCCCCAGCATTTT.

The chain combines TRBV14 with TRBJ1-3; 8 nucleotides align to TRBD1. Germline CDR1 SGHDN, CDR2 FVKESK. This CDR3 is built from 17 residues. With 4 bases clipped from V and 0 bases from J, the junction kept 8 bases outside the gene matches. The CDR3 spells CASSPRAGGLSGNTIYF. CDR3 nucleotides: TGTGCCAGCAGCCCTCGGGCAGGGGGCCTCTCTGGAAACACCATATATTTT. Drawing the rest from reference TRBV14 and TRBJ1-3, the complete variable domain is EAGVTQFPSHSVIEKGQTVTLRCDPISGHDNLYWYRRVMGKEIKFLLHFVKESKQDESGMPNNRFLAERTGGTYSTLKVQPAELEDSGVYFCASSPRAGGLSGNTIYFGEGSWLTVV.

The V gene is TRBV10-3, the J gene TRBJ1-6; D might be TRBD1 (6 bases). Looked up from germline, CDR1 is ENHRY and CDR2 is SYGVKD. CDR3 length: 15 amino acids. Deletions cut 11 bases from V and 8 bases from J, with 22 bases between. DNA of the CDR3: TGTGCCTCCTCCGCGGGGGCGGGTAGGGATTCACCCCTCCACTTT. This gives the protein CASSAGAGRDSPLHF.

The J gene is TRBJ1-2, the V gene TRBV7-3; TRBD1 matches 10 bases. Per germline, CDR1 SGHTA and CDR2 FQGTGA. CDR3 size: 19 residues. V trimming: 4 bases; J trimming: 2 bases; junction bases outside the gene matches: 16. The CDR3 DNA reads as TGTGCCAGCAGCTCCCCGTGGACAGGGGGAGTGATTACCAACTATGGCTACACCTTC. It encodes CASSSPWTGGVITNYGYTF.

The chain joins TRBV28 to TRBJ1-5; tentative D call: TRBD1 (6 bases). The germline gives CDR1 MDHEN, CDR2 SYDVKM. With 7 bases removed from V and 7 bases from J, the gap between germline ends came to 14 bases. This CDR3 is 13 amino acids long. In DNA, the CDR3 is TGTGCCAGCACCTCGGACAGCTTACAGCCCCAGCATTTT. This encodes CASTSDSLQPQHF.

The chain joins TRBV7-9 to TRBJ1-4; 8 positions agree with TRBD1. V lost 5 bases to trimming and J lost 4 bases; unmatched junction nucleotides: 3. This CDR3 is built from 14 residues. Germline values: CDR1 SEHNR, CDR2 FQNEAQ (reference sequence). The CDR3 sequence: CASSRDRSNEKLFF. CDR3 DNA sequence: TGTGCCAGCAGCCGGGACAGGAGTAATGAAAAACTGTTTTTT.